This is a list of T cell receptor beta chains from one sample in a study of T cell repertoires in cytomegalovirus infection. MiXCR, run by TCRdb on the reads, gives a single entry per CDR3 protein. The top ten clones hold 13% of a sample with about 490,000 distinct CDR3 sequences, more than 25% of them seen once. Sequencing was carried out using PBMCs. The origin of the receptors is a human donor in good health (CMV status not recorded). Some clones in this sample may be carry-over from other donors' samples. The CDR3 runs from the conserved cysteine through the conserved F or W.

CASSYSSRGPRGTQYF,TRBV6-5
CASSLAGTSTDTQYF,TRBV7-2
CASSQRTSFGNEQFF,TRBV7-6
CASSLSFAVVGGEQFF,TRBV7-2
CSARMGLAVDAIYNEQFF,TRBV20-1
CASSQASLVNYGYTF,TRBV4-1
CSARDRETSGRAGNEQFF,TRBV20-1
CASSDSTGGGYTF,TRBV6-4
CSARRVYDSKDGYTF,TRBV20-1
CASSPDNQGSQPQHF,TRBV27
CASSFQGPASEPQYF,TRBV7-9
CASSGRDRTVNTEAFF,TRBV7-2
CASSPRTGGDGTQYF,TRBV18
CASSIGPGSYEQYF,TRBV19
CASGPVGRPDGYTF,TRBV12-5
CSVGTRGIGSYNEQFF,TRBV29-1
CATSRGDAGVADTQYF,TRBV15
CASSLVGQHNEQFF,TRBV27
CASSLEGQPREQYF,TRBV5-1
CASSNGNTIYF,TRBV27
CSAFVPGRFEQYF,TRBV20-1
CASRKAGTSLVAGYTF,TRBV12-3/TRBV12-4
CASSPDLVETQYF,TRBV27
CATSKGLVGETQYF,TRBV15
CASSLDSYTEAFF,TRBV7-7
CASSGQGAGSSGANVLTF,TRBV5-6
CATSDPGQGSEKLFF,TRBV24-1
CASSKTPGQQFF,TRBV6-2/TRBV6-3
CASSSGHLNTGELFF,TRBV5-6
CASSMLNTGELFF,TRBV19
CASSLASSVSGRASYNEQFF,TRBV7-2
CASSATGSYNEQFF,TRBV7-6